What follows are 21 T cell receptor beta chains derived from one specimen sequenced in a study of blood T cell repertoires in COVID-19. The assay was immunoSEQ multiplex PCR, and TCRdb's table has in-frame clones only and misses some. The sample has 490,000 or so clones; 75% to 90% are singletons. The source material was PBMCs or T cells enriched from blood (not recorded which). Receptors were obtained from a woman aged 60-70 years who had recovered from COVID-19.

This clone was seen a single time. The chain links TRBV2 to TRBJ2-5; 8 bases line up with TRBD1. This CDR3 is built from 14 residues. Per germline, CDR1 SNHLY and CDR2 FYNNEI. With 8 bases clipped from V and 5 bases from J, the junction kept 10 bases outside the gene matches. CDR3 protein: CASYRQDRAETQYF. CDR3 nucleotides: TGTGCCAGCTACAGACAGGACAGGGCTGAGACCCAGTACTTC. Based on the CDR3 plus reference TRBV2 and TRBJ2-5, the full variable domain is EPEVTQTPSHQVTQMGQEVILRCVPISNHLYFYWYRQILGQKVEFLVSFYNNEISEKSEIFDDQFSVERPDGSNFTLKIRSTKLEDSAMYFCASYRQDRAETQYFGPGTRLLVL.

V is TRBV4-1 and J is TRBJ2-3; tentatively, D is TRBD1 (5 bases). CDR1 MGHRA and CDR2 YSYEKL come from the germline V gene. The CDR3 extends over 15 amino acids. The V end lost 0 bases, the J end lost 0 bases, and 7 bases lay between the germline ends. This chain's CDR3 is CASSQEGQSTDTQYF. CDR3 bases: TGCGCCAGCAGCCAAGAGGGGCAGAGCACAGATACGCAGTATTTT.

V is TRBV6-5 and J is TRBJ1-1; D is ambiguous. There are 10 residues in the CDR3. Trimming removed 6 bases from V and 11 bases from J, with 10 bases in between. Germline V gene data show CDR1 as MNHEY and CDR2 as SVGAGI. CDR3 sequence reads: CASRTPGAFF. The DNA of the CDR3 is TGTGCCAGCAGGACACCGGGGGCTTTCTTT.

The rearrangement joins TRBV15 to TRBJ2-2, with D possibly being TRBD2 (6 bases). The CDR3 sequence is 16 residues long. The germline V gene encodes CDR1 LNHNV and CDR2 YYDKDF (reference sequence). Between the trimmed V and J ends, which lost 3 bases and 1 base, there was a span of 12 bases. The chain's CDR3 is CATSSEGTWNTGELFF. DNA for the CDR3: TGTGCCACCAGCAGTGAAGGGACTTGGAACACCGGGGAGCTGTTTTTT.

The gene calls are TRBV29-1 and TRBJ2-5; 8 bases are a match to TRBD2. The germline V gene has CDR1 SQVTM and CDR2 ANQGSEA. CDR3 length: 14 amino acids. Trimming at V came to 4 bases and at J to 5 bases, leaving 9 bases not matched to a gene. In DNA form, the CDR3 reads TGCAGCGTTGCCGGGGGGGGATACGAGGAGACCCAGTACTTC. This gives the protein CSVAGGGYEETQYF.

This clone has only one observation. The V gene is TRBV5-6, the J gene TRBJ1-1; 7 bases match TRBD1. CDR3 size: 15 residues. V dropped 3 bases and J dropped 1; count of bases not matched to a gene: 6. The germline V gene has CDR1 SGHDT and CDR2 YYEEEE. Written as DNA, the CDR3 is TGTGCCAGCAGCTCCTTCGGGACAGAGAACACTGAAGCTTTCTTT. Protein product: CASSSFGTENTEAFF.

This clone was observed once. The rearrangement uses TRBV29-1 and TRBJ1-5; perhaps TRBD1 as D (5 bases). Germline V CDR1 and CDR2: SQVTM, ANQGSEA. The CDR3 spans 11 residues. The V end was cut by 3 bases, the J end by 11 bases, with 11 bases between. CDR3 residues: CSVEIGGTQHF. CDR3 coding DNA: TGCAGCGTTGAGATCGGGGGTACCCAGCATTTT.

CDR3 sequence (DNA): TGTGCCACCAGTGATTTCCAGCGGGGGGGGCTCCCAGATACGCAGTATTTT. It is translated as CATSDFQRGGLPDTQYF. This rearrangement joins TRBV24-1 to TRBJ2-3; 10 nucleotides match TRBD2. Trimming removed 1 base from V and 4 bases from J; junction bases left unmatched: 7. The CDR3 totals 17 residues. In germline, CDR1 is KGHDR, CDR2 SFDVKD.

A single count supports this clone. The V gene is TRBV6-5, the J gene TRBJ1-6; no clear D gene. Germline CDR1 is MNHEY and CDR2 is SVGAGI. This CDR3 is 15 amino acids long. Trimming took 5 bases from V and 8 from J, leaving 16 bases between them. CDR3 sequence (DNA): TGTGCCAGCAGTAACAGCTTTCGAGTGGATTCACCCCTCCACTTT. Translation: CASSNSFRVDSPLHF.

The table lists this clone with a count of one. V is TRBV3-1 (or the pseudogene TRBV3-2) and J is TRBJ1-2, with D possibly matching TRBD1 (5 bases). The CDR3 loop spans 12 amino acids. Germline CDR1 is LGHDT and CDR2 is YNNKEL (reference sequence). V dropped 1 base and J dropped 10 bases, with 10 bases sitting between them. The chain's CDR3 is CASSQVGTVYTF. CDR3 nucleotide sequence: TGTGCCAGCAGCCAAGTTGGGACTGTCTACACCTTC.

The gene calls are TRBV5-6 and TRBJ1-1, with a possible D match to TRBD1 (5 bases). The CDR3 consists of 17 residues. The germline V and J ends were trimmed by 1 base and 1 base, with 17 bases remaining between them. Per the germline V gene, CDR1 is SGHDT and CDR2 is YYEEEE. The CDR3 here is CASSLSVGVLGNTEAFF. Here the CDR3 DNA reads TGTGCCAGCAGCTTGTCGGTAGGGGTGTTGGGGAACACTGAAGCTTTCTTT.

The CDR3: CASSMLQGIADTQYF. CDR3 in DNA: TGCGCCAGCAGCATGCTACAGGGGATCGCAGATACGCAGTATTTT. The chain joins TRBV5-1 to TRBJ2-3; 7 bases are shared with TRBD1. Germline V lookup: CDR1 SGHRS, CDR2 YFSETQ. The length of the CDR3 is 15 residues. The junction had 9 bases not matched to a gene; V was cut back by 4 bases and J by 4 bases.

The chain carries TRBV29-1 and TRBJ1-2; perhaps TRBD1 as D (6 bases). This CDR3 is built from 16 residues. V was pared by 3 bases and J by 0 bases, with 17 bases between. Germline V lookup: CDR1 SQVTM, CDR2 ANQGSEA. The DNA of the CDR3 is TGCAGCGTTGAGTCCGGGACACTTCCGTCTAACTATGGCTACACCTTC. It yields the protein CSVESGTLPSNYGYTF.

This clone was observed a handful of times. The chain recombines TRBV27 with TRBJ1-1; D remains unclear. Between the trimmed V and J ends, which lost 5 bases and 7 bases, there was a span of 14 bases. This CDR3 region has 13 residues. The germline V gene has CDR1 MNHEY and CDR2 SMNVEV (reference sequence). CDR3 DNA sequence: TGTGCCAGCAGTAGATCGGGGTCGGATGAAGCTTTCTTT. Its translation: CASSRSGSDEAFF.

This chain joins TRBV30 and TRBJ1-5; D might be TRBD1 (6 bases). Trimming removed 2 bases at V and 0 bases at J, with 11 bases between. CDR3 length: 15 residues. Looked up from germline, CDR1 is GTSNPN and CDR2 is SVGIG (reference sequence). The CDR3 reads CAWSNRAYSNQPQHF. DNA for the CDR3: TGTGCCTGGAGTAACAGGGCATATAGCAATCAGCCCCAGCATTTT.

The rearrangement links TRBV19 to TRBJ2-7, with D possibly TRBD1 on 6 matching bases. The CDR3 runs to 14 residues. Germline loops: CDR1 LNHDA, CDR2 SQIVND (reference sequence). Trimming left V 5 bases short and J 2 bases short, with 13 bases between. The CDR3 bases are TGTGCCAGTAGTGTGGCAGGGGCGACCTACGAGCAGTACTTC. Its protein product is CASSVAGATYEQYF.

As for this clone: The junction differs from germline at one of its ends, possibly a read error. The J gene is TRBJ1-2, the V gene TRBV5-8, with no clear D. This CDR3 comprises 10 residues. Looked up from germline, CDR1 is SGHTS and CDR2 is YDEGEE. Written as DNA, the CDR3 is TGTGCCAGCAGCTACCCAAAACTTCTCTTC. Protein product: CASSYPKLLF. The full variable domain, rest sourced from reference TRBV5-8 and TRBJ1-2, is EAGVTQSPTHLIKTRGQQATLRCSPISGHTSVYWYQQALGLGLQFLLWYDEGEERNRGNFPPRFSGRQFPNYSSELNVNALELEDSALYLCASSYPKLLFGSGTRLTVV.

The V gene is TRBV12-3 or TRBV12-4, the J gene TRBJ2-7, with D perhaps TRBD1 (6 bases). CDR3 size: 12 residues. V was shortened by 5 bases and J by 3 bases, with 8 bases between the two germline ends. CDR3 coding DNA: TGTGCCAGCAGTAAACAGGGCTACGAGCAGTACGTC. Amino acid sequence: CASSKQGYEQYV.

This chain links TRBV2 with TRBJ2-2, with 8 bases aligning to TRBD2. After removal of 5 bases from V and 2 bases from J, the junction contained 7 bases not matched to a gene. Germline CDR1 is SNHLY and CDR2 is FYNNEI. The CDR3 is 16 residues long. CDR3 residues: CASSKAAGDNTGELFF. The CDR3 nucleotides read TGTGCCAGCAGTAAGGCAGCGGGGGATAACACCGGGGAGCTGTTTTTT.

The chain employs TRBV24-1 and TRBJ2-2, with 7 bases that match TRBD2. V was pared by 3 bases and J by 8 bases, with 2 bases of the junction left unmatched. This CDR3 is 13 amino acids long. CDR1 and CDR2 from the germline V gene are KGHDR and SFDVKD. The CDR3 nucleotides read TGTGCCACCAGTGATCAGGGACTAGGGGAGCTGTTTTTT. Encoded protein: CATSDQGLGELFF.

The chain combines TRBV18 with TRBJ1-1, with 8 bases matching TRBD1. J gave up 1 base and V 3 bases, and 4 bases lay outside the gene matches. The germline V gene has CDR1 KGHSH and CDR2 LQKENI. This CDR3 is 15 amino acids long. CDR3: CASSPSTGANTEAFF. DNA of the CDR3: TGTGCCAGCTCACCGTCGACAGGGGCGAACACTGAAGCTTTCTTT.